A selection of T cell receptor beta chains follows, all from one sample in a study of T cell responses to AZD1222 COVID-19 vaccine. Some clones are missing from TCRdb's copy, which holds only in-frame ones; the method was immunoSEQ multiplex PCR. The data contain some 110,000 clones, almost 95% of them singletons. The specimen was peripheral blood, collected 28 days after the second AZD1222 dose. The origin of the receptors is an adult who received the AZD1222 COVID-19 vaccine. The CDR3 runs from the conserved cysteine through the conserved F or W. The D gene is left open where the match is weak. Only part of the rows carry a size: once, few, many, or a class if the clone is expanded.

TRBV7-6	once	TRBD1	15	TRBJ1-1	CASSKIQGAGTEAFF	TGTGCCAGCAGCAAGATACAGGGGGCAGGCACTGAAGCTTTCTTT
TRBV30	-	TRBD1	15	TRBJ1-2	CAWRPQGARVNGYTF	TGTGCCTGGAGGCCCCAGGGGGCAAGGGTGAATGGCTACACCTTC
TRBV7-9	-	TRBD1	13	TRBJ1-2	CASSSTGNYGYTF	TGTGCCAGCAGCTCGACAGGGAACTATGGCTACACCTTC
TRBV5-1	-	TRBD1	15	TRBJ1-1	CASSQRQGEHTEAFF	TGCGCCAGCAGCCAAAGACAGGGGGAGCACACTGAAGCTTTCTTT
TRBV21-1	-	-	15	TRBJ1-1	CASSTLSAQNTEAFF	TGTGCCAGCAGCACCCTGTCTGCTCAAAACACTGAAGCTTTCTTT
TRBV3-1/TRBV3-2	-	TRBD1	14	TRBJ1-1	CASSLGTGGTEAFF	TGTGCCAGCAGCTTAGGGACAGGGGGAACTGAAGCTTTCTTT
TRBV4-1	-	TRBD2	15	TRBJ2-1	CASSQDRTSANEQFF	TGCGCCAGCAGCCAAGATCGGACTAGCGCCAATGAGCAGTTCTTC
TRBV5-6	-	-	16	TRBJ2-2	CASSLALLVNTGELFF	TGTGCCAGCAGCTTGGCCCTACTAGTGAACACCGGGGAGCTGTTTTTT
TRBV5-1	-	TRBD1	18	TRBJ1-4	CASRQTGQGAPRGEKLFF	TGCGCCAGCAGACAAACGGGACAGGGGGCCCCAAGGGGTGAAAAACTGTTTTTT
TRBV2	-	TRBD1	13	TRBJ1-1	CASGSQGGTEAFF	TGTGCCAGCGGTAGCCAGGGGGGGACTGAAGCTTTCTTT
TRBV5-1	-	-	15	TRBJ1-2	CASRQTFGVNYGYTF	TGCGCCAGCAGGCAAACGTTCGGAGTGAACTATGGCTACACCTTC
TRBV7-9	-	TRBD1	15	TRBJ2-3	CASSQKTGSTDTQYF	TGTGCCAGCAGCCAGAAGACAGGGTCCACAGATACGCAGTATTTT
TRBV30	-	TRBD1	16	TRBJ2-5	CAWSRGQGIQQETQYF	TGTGCCTGGAGTAGGGGACAGGGAATACAGCAAGAGACCCAGTACTTC
TRBV6-5	-	TRBD1	15	TRBJ2-2	CASRGTGRGSGELFF	TGTGCCAGCAGGGGGACAGGGAGAGGGTCCGGGGAGCTGTTTTTT
TRBV27	once	-	15	TRBJ1-1	CASSSLTGSNTEAFF	TGTGCCAGCAGCTCCCTTACGGGTTCGAACACTGAAGCTTTCTTT
TRBV7-6	-	TRBD1	15	TRBJ1-6	CASSPKTGPYSPLHF	TGTGCCAGTTCCCCCAAGACAGGGCCTTATTCACCCCTCCACTTT
TRBV28	-	-	14	TRBJ1-4	CASSFIGENEKLFF	TGTGCCAGCAGTTTTATTGGGGAGAATGAAAAACTGTTTTTT
TRBV2	-	-	16	TRBJ2-7	CASSVPPTAGGLEQYF	TGTGCCAGCAGTGTCCCCCCGACGGCGGGCGGCCTCGAGCAGTACTTC
TRBV2	-	TRBD2	17	TRBJ2-2	CASRDITSGQITGELFF	TGTGCCAGCAGGGACATCACTAGCGGGCAGATCACCGGGGAGCTGTTTTTT
TRBV6-1	-	-	14	TRBJ1-5	CASSEVDSNQPQHF	TGTGCCAGCAGTGAGGTGGATAGCAATCAGCCCCAGCATTTT